The rows below give T cell receptor beta chains drawn from one sample of a study of blood T cells in healthy people across ages. MiXCR was run by TCRdb on the 5' RACE reads, yielding one entry per CDR3 protein. The sample has about 570,000 distinct CDR3 sequences, roughly 29% seen once. Sample: blood. These receptors all stem from a woman in her sixties or seventies in good health. Each CDR3 is given with its conserved first and last residue. The D gene is left open where the match is weak. Size tells how often a clone was seen (once, few, many) or the class of an expanded clone, and some rows leave it out.

TRBV6-5	TRBJ2-5	.	.	CASSYREVETQYF	TGTGCCAGCAGTTACAGAGAGGTGGAGACCCAGTACTTC
TRBV12-3/TRBV12-4	TRBJ2-3	.	.	CASTGDSTSGRDTQYF	TGTGCCAGCACCGGCGACTCGACAAGCGGTCGCGATACGCAGTATTTT
TRBV4-1	TRBJ1-1	.	few	CASSQMGQGLGGTEAFF	TGCGCCAGCAGCCAAATGGGCCAGGGGCTGGGCGGCACTGAAGCTTTCTTT
TRBV7-9	TRBJ1-5	.	few	CASSHQDNQPQHF	TGTGCCAGCAGCCACCAGGACAATCAGCCCCAGCATTTT
TRBV10-3	TRBJ2-1	.	.	CAINPRPGPTDEQFF	TGTGCCATCAATCCGAGGCCGGGCCCTACAGATGAGCAGTTCTTC
TRBV7-2	TRBJ1-5	.	.	CASSLASGQPQHF	TGTGCCAGCAGCTTAGCGAGCGGTCAGCCCCAGCATTTT
TRBV7-2	TRBJ2-7	TRBD2	.	CASSLGGGGGYYEQYF	TGTGCCAGCAGCTTAGGGGGAGGCGGGGGTTACTACGAGCAGTACTTC
TRBV10-3	TRBJ2-3	TRBD2	.	CAISEGLAGKTSTDTQYF	TGTGCCATCAGTGAAGGACTAGCGGGGAAAACTAGCACAGATACGCAGTATTTT
TRBV20-1	TRBJ1-4	.	.	CSARDHSEKLFF	TGCAGTGCTAGAGATCATAGTGAAAAACTGTTTTTT
TRBV4-2	TRBJ2-7	.	many	CASSQDLRSPRSYEQYF	TGTGCCAGCAGCCAAGATCTGCGGTCCCCCCGCTCCTACGAGCAGTACTTC
TRBV20-1	TRBJ1-3	TRBD1	few	CSASIVDRDTIYF	TGCAGTGCTAGCATCGTAGACAGGGACACCATATATTTT
TRBV4-1	TRBJ2-7	.	few	CASSQGQGANYEQYF	TGCGCCAGCAGCCAAGGGCAGGGTGCGAACTACGAGCAGTACTTC
TRBV12-3/TRBV12-4	TRBJ1-6	TRBD1	.	CASSLDRGPAGNSPLHF	TGTGCCAGCAGTTTAGACAGGGGGCCAGCGGGTAATTCACCCCTCCACTTT
TRBV12-3/TRBV12-4	TRBJ1-1	.	.	CASSLGRGRWTEAFF	TGTGCCAGCAGTTTAGGACGGGGTCGATGGACTGAAGCTTTCTTT
TRBV4-3	TRBJ2-1	.	few	CASSQDWSQLNEQFF	TGCGCCAGCAGCCAAGATTGGTCACAGCTCAATGAGCAGTTCTTC
TRBV12-5	TRBJ2-1	.	many	CASGLYNEQFF	TGTGCTAGTGGCCTGTACAATGAGCAGTTCTTC
TRBV20-1	TRBJ1-4	.	.	CSARDGENEKLFF	TGCAGTGCTAGAGACGGGGAGAATGAAAAACTGTTTTTT
TRBV5-1	TRBJ2-1	TRBD2	few	CASSPVGLAGVEEQFF	TGCGCCAGCAGCCCCGTGGGGCTAGCGGGAGTCGAAGAGCAGTTCTTC
TRBV5-1	TRBJ2-3	TRBD1	.	CASSWTGAVPDTQYF	TGCGCCAGCAGCTGGACAGGGGCAGTCCCAGATACGCAGTATTTT
TRBV7-2	TRBJ2-6	.	.	CASSLNSRLRFTNVLTF	TGTGCCAGCAGCTTAAATTCCCGACTTCGGTTTACCAACGTCCTGACTTTC
TRBV7-2	TRBJ1-1	.	many	CASSSGGSDWSAEAFF	TGTGCCAGCAGCTCGGGGGGTTCGGACTGGAGCGCTGAAGCTTTCTTT
TRBV2	TRBJ2-2	.	few	CASSVWLATGELFF	TGTGCCAGCAGTGTCTGGCTAGCGACCGGGGAGCTGTTTTTT